The entry below gives a single TCR beta chain sequence along with its context. Its antigen is as yet unknown. Each patient's relapse followed autologous stem cell transplantation, and brentuximab vedotin exposure varied. The best responses consisted of complete response, partial response or progressive disease. V lost 4 bases and J 6 bases, leaving 14 bases between the germline ends. The germline V gene encodes CDR1 SGHRS and CDR2 YFSETQ. The CDR3 totals 13 residues. Here immunoSEQ multiplex PCR was the method, and the copy in TCRdb shows in-frame clones only, minus some. Of more than 55,000 clones in the sample, 88% are singletons; the top ten hold about 5.6%. This entry is derived from a study of PD-1 blockade in classical Hodgkin lymphoma. The study's findings and limits: Complete responders' diversity at baseline resembled that of newly diagnosed patients. TCR diversity rose significantly by C4D1 in CD4+ but not CD8+ cells. The repertoire differences lack a defined cause, possibly disease activity or prior therapy.

Here the sequenced sample was peripheral blood mononuclear cells (PBMCs), taken before the second cycle of nivolumab. J is TRBJ2-7 and V is TRBV5-1, with D hard to call. This sequence was found in a human donor with classical Hodgkin lymphoma. The DNA of the CDR3 is TGCGCCAGCAGCAGGGATGGGATGGGCGAGCAGTACTTC. Protein: CASSRDGMGEQYF.